The T cell receptor beta chain under discussion was sequenced for a study of metastatic and nonmetastatic thyroid tumors (dated by TCRdb to 2018 to 2020). General notes on the study: For patients with malignant and with benign thyroid disease, the researchers compared repertoires between peripheral blood samples and tumor or nodule tissue samples.

The library relied on PCR. The run used an Illumina HiSeq 4000. High-throughput sequencing was used to profile the TCR beta-chain CDR3 region of each patient. The paper's processing steps were these. A classifier to discriminate distant-metastatic papillary thyroid cancer patients was built from CDR3 differences across clinicopathological groups. The Shannon index was used to measure repertoire diversity, and the Morisita-Horn index was used to measure how similar tumor and blood repertoires were. In-frame beta chains were kept once TCRdb had trimmed the public reads at Q25 with fastp and called clones with MiXCR. These V and J calls derive from TCRdb rather than the authors' analysis. Here the sample has tens of thousands of clones; just under 25% occur a single time. Of the sample, about 9% is held by the ten largest clones. This clone was detected ten times or more. The antigen this receptor binds is unknown. Base qualities were left out, and no much larger clone turns up one base away.

What the study reported, not specific to this receptor: In both blood and tumor samples, TCR beta diversity was reported to be significantly higher in malignant tumors than in benign nodules.

Germline trimming amounts to 3 bases on V and 7 bases on J, with 5 as the count of junction bases outside the gene matches. CDR1 and CDR2 (LNHNV, YYDKDF) derive from the germline V gene (reference sequence). Measured from the cysteine to the phenylalanine, the CDR3 is 14 residues long. The only DNA kept is the CDR3, 42 bases in frame from the first base. No treatment had been received by any patient before thyroid surgery. Patient clinical samples collected from about 2011 to 2019 were retrospectively analysed using T-cell receptor beta sequencing. The rearranged chain carries TRBV15 and TRBJ1-5, and 8 bases in between align with TRBD1. This TCR was sampled from a female donor with papillary thyroid cancer or a benign thyroid nodule (not recorded which). Some clones in this sample may be carry-over from other donors' samples. Sequenced material: blood. CDR3 reads: CATSSRQGQQPQHF. The DNA sequence is given as TGTGCCACCAGCAGCCGACAGGGGCAACAGCCCCAGCATTTT.